This TCR beta chain was identified in a study of blood T cell repertoires in COVID-19. About the study: Samples of COVID-19 (acute and convalescent) were obtained from the United States, Italy and Spain. PBMCs, B-cell-depleted T cells, or T cells provided the cDNA or gDNA that made up the material.

Libraries were prepared by immunoSEQ multiplex PCR; TCRdb keeps only in-frame clonotypes and omits some of them. There are hundreds of thousands of clones in the sample; more than 70% occur only once, and roughly 6.6% lies in the top ten. Followed over time, Seattle patients had been enrolled while infection was active. CDR1 MGHRA and CDR2 YSYEKL come from the germline V gene. The CDR3 runs 17 residues. The J segment lost 6 bases and the V segment lost 0 bases, leaving 5 bases of the junction unmatched. The chain combines TRBV4-1 with TRBJ2-2; TRBD2 matches at 12 bases. The receptor was derived from a woman between 65 and 79 years old with COVID-19, enrolled during active disease. Sequences were obtained from peripheral blood. CDR3 sequence: CASSQDASGGAAGELFF. CDR3 sequence (DNA): TGCGCCAGCAGCCAAGATGCTAGCGGGGGGGCTGCCGGGGAGCTGTTTTTT.